This TCR beta chain is drawn from a study of T cells in Graves' hyperthyroidism and ophthalmopathy. About the study: Prior to any treatment, at the point of initial diagnosis, peripheral blood was collected. The study, taken as a whole, reports: In the analysis, a 13 V-J model separated ophthalmopathy from stable hyperthyroidism. Expanded thyroid clonotypes (above 0.001) were mostly also found in blood.

The PBMCs had their origin in roughly 9.4 ml of fresh peripheral blood. Details on this clonotype: The antigen is not known.

V shed 5 bases and J 3 bases; nucleotides not matched to a gene: 13. CDR3 length: 17 amino acids. Amplification yielded TCR beta CDR3 regions, with RNA transcripts as the source. When the TCR CDR3 underwent first-round RT-PCR, the HTBI primer set was used. TCRdb itself ran the multiplex PCR reads through MiXCR, one entry per CDR3 protein. The sample gives more than 350,000 distinct CDR3 sequences, 13% to 15% of which show up once; roughly a fifth is in the top ten. The sequence was collected from a woman between 55 and 75 years old with Graves' ophthalmopathy. The chain couples TRBV12-3 or TRBV12-4 to TRBJ2-7; 10 bases fit TRBD2. The sequenced material came from blood. CDR3 in DNA: TGTGCCAGCAGTCCGCACAAACCGGGACTAGCGAACTACGAGCAGTACTTC. Translated, it gives CASSPHKPGLANYEQYF.